Shown below are 10 T cell receptor beta chains from a single sample sequenced in a study of identifying expanded T cells in peripheral blood. The assay was immunoSEQ multiplex PCR, and TCRdb's table has in-frame clones only and misses some. The sample carries 97,000 or so clones, around 88% recorded once. Sequenced: blood. These receptor sequences come from a person between 18 and 70 years old in good health.

This clone was recorded a few times. This rearrangement joins TRBV19 to TRBJ2-7; 12 bases are a match to TRBD1. This CDR3 is built from 14 residues. Germline CDR1 LNHDA, CDR2 SQIVND (reference sequence). Trimming at V came to 6 bases and at J to 3 bases, leaving 3 bases not matched to a gene. CDR3 sequence (DNA): TGTGCCAGTAGCGGGACAGGGGGCGACTACGAGCAGTACTTC. It codes for CASSGTGGDYEQYF.

J is TRBJ1-6 and V is TRBV6-5, with 7 nucleotides matching TRBD1. CDR1 is MNHEY, CDR2 SVGAGI, per germline. Losses at the gene ends were 2 bases for V and 9 bases for J; bases not matched to a gene: 10. This CDR3 comprises 16 residues. CDR3 residues: CASSYKGSRGGSPLHF. The CDR3 nucleotides read TGTGCCAGCAGTTACAAGGGGTCCAGGGGGGGTTCACCCCTCCACTTT.

The chain is built from TRBV5-4 and TRBJ2-5; 7 bases align to TRBD2. Trimming took 4 bases from V and 5 from J; bases not matched to a gene: 14. Germline CDR1 and CDR2: SGHNT and YYREEE (reference sequence). The length of the CDR3 is 16 residues. The CDR3 coding sequence is TGTGCCAGCAGCGGGGGGAGGGGTGGAGGTGACGAGACCCAGTACTTC. Translation gives CASSGGRGGGDETQYF.

This clone has a single count. This chain joins TRBV18 and TRBJ2-3, with TRBD1 identical over 8 bases. Germline assignment: CDR1 KGHSH and CDR2 LQKENI. Trimming cost V 5 bases and J 1 base; bases outside gene matches: 5. The CDR3 spans 15 residues. The CDR3 reads CASSARGQGTDTQYF. In DNA form, the CDR3 reads TGTGCCAGCTCAGCACGGGGACAGGGCACAGATACGCAGTATTTT.

The chain couples TRBV7-3 to TRBJ2-5; D perhaps matches TRBD1 (5 bases). Germline V gives CDR1 SGHTA, CDR2 FQGTGA. The CDR3 extends over 13 amino acids. Trimming pared 1 base from V and 4 bases from J, leaving 7 bases between. The CDR3 sequence is CASSLSQGETQYF. Written as DNA, the CDR3 is TGTGCCAGCAGCTTAAGCCAGGGAGAGACCCAGTACTTC.

The chain has TRBV25-1 and TRBJ1-2, with 9 bases lining up with TRBD1. This CDR3 region has 17 residues. Germline V gives CDR1 MGHDK, CDR2 SYGVNS. V lost 6 bases and J lost 3; bases outside the gene matches: 14. This chain's CDR3 is CASSHNRDREGYYGYTF. The CDR3 region has the DNA TGTGCCAGCAGCCACAACCGGGACAGGGAGGGTTACTATGGCTACACCTTC.

The rearrangement links TRBV5-1 to TRBJ2-7; D could derive from TRBD1 or TRBD2 (5 bases each). Trimming removed 2 bases from V and 7 bases from J, with 13 bases in between. Germline CDR1 is SGHRS and CDR2 is YFSETQ. The CDR3 is 13 residues long. The CDR3 is CASSFLGDQEQYF. In DNA, the CDR3 is TGCGCCAGCAGCTTTTTGGGGGATCAGGAGCAGTACTTC.

The chain is built from TRBV9 and TRBJ2-5; D remains ambiguous. Germline V gives CDR1 SGDLS, CDR2 YYNGEE. The CDR3 is 12 amino acids. Between the trimmed V and J ends, which lost 4 bases and 5 bases, there was a span of 9 bases. The CDR3 is CASSQTMETQYF. CDR3 nucleotides: TGTGCCAGCAGCCAAACGATGGAGACCCAGTACTTC. Looking up the rest from reference TRBV9 and TRBJ2-5 gives the full variable domain: DSGVTQTPKHLITATGQRVTLRCSPRSGDLSVYWYQQSLDQGLQFLIQYYNGEERAKGNILERFSAQQFPDLHSELNLSSLELGDSALYFCASSQTMETQYFGPGTRLLVL.

The rearrangement links TRBV7-8 to TRBJ2-7, with TRBD2 matching over 7 bases. Germline V gene lookup returns CDR1 SGHVS and CDR2 FQNEAQ. J gave up 2 bases and V 1 base, and 5 bases lay outside the gene matches. The CDR3 runs to 15 residues. CDR3 sequence: CASSLEASGTYEQYF. As DNA, the CDR3 is TGTGCCAGCAGCTTAGAGGCCAGCGGGACCTACGAGCAGTACTTC.

V usage is TRBV9 and J usage is TRBJ2-2; D perhaps matches TRBD1 (6 bases). CDR1 and CDR2 from the germline V gene are SGDLS and YYNGEE. The length of the CDR3 is 15 residues. V gave up 3 bases and J gave up 5 bases, with 14 bases separating them. The CDR3 spells CASSAQGPATGELFF. CDR3 in DNA: TGTGCCAGCAGCGCTCAGGGGCCTGCGACCGGGGAGCTGTTTTTT.